Presented here are 22 T cell receptor beta chains from one specimen sequenced in a study of regulatory T cells in long-lasting Graves disease. The time point here: newly diagnosed GD, antithyroid drugs for less than 3 months. Making the TCR library involved RNA that had been extracted from PBMCs. Arm-PCR of CDR3 regions and iRepertoire HTBI primers were used to build TCR beta libraries. Using its own MiXCR run on the multiplex PCR reads, TCRdb lists one record per CDR3 protein. The sample holds hundreds of thousands of distinct CDR3 sequences; around 15% are singletons and the top ten take 20% to 25%. This material consisted of peripheral blood mononuclear cells (PBMCs), taken at new diagnosis, from a patient treated with antithyroid drugs. All receptors come from a female donor with Graves disease.

This clonotype was seen many times. V and J are TRBV5-1 and TRBJ1-5; TRBD1 agrees at 9 bases. J was trimmed by 5 bases and V by 2 bases; bases with no gene match: 5. CDR1 is SGHRS, CDR2 YFSETQ, per germline. The length of the CDR3 is 15 residues. The CDR3 here is CASSLVGTGYQPQHF. The DNA for the CDR3 is TGCGCCAGCAGCTTAGTTGGGACAGGGTATCAGCCCCAGCATTTT.

With regard to this clonotype: A clone one base away is much larger, so this may be a read error. The V gene is TRBV6-1, the J gene TRBJ2-5, with 7 bases matching TRBD1. Per germline, CDR1 MNHNS and CDR2 SASEGT. There are 13 residues in the CDR3. In DNA, the CDR3 is TGTGCCAGCACATCAGGGGGTTACGAGACCCAGTGCTTC. It translates to CASTSGGYETQCF.

Only a few counts were recorded for this clonotype. The V and J genes are TRBV18 and TRBJ2-4, with D perhaps given as TRBD1 or TRBD2 (5 bases each). In germline, CDR1 is KGHSH, CDR2 LQKENI. V was pared by 1 base and J by 1 base, with 11 bases between. This CDR3 contains 16 residues. CDR3 nucleotides: TGTGCCAGCTCACCACGGGTCGAGGGGGCCAAAAACATTCAGTACTTC. This sequence encodes CASSPRVEGAKNIQYF.

In this sample, this clonotype turned up many times. The chain carries TRBV11-2 and TRBJ2-7; a possible D gene is TRBD2 (5 bases). The CDR3 has 16 residues. CDR1 is SGHAT and CDR2 is FQNNGV in the germline V gene. Trimming removed 5 bases from V and 3 bases from J, with 20 bases in between. CDR3 sequence (DNA): TGTGCCAGCAGCCCCAGAAGACAACTCCGGGACTACGAGCAGTACTTC. This codes for CASSPRRQLRDYEQYF.

This clonotype was observed at least ten times. The CDR3 sequence: CASSVNAAVLGYTF. The CDR3 DNA follows: TGTGCCAGCAGCGTGAACGCCGCGGTATTGGGCTACACCTTC. This rearrangement joins TRBV9 to TRBJ1-2; the D is unclear. The CDR3 runs 14 residues. V was shortened by 2 bases and J by 8 bases, with 16 bases between the two germline ends. Germline V lookup: CDR1 SGDLS, CDR2 YYNGEE.

This chain connects TRBV4-1 to TRBJ1-1; no definite D call. The CDR3 covers 18 residues. V lost 0 bases, J lost 5 bases, and 22 bases lay in between. Germline-derived CDR1 and CDR2 are MGHRA and YSYEKL. CDR3 loop: CASSQDFHSPGFGTEAFF. CDR3 bases: TGCGCCAGCAGCCAAGATTTCCATTCCCCTGGTTTTGGGACTGAAGCTTTCTTT.

The chain employs TRBV20-1 and TRBJ2-7; the match to TRBD2 covers 8 bases. Germline CDR1 DFQATT, CDR2 SNEGSKA (reference sequence). The CDR3 contains 15 residues. J was trimmed by 6 bases and V by 3 bases; bases with no gene match: 13. Written as DNA, the CDR3 is TGCAGTGCTAGGGCCCTTAGAAGCGGGAGCGGCGAGCAGTACTTC. Translation: CSARALRSGSGEQYF.

This clonotype was counted a few times. The V and J genes are TRBV7-2 and TRBJ2-7; the match to TRBD2 covers 7 bases. The germline gives CDR1 SGHTA, CDR2 FQGNSA. The V gene end was trimmed by 6 bases and the J gene end by 5 bases; junction bases not matched to a gene: 10. This CDR3 region has 14 residues. The CDR3 protein is CASSGKAGSHEQYF. In nucleotides, the CDR3 is TGTGCCAGCAGTGGAAAAGCGGGATCCCACGAGCAGTACTTC.

This rearrangement joins TRBV20-1 to TRBJ2-1; D ambiguous. V lost 2 bases and J 3 bases, leaving 8 bases between the germline ends. This CDR3 has 13 amino acids. The V gene's germline CDR1 is DFQATT and CDR2 SNEGSKA (reference sequence). CDR3 in DNA: TGCAGTGCTAGAAGGGCCAACTACAATGAGCAGTTCTTC. Translated: CSARRANYNEQFF.

Many counts were recorded for this clonotype. The chain links TRBV12-3 or TRBV12-4 to TRBJ1-5; D remains unclear. The CDR3 covers 13 residues. The V and J ends lost 6 bases and 1 base respectively, with 7 bases between them. In nucleotides, the CDR3 is TGTGCCAGCAGGGGGTCCAGCAATCAGCCCCAGCATTTT. Residues: CASRGSSNQPQHF.

This clonotype was observed at least ten times. The J gene is TRBJ2-2, the V gene TRBV7-3; the match to TRBD2 covers 10 bases. The CDR3 has 17 amino acids. Germline lookup yields CDR1 SGHTA and CDR2 FQGTGA. V lost 5 bases and J lost 0; bases outside the gene matches: 6. The DNA for the CDR3 is TGTGCCAGCAGCCAGACACTAGCGGGAACGAACACCGGGGAGCTGTTTTTT. Its protein product is CASSQTLAGTNTGELFF.

V usage is TRBV4-3 and J usage is TRBJ2-1; the match to TRBD1 covers 9 bases. J was trimmed by 7 bases and V by 6 bases; bases with no gene match: 10. The CDR3 consists of 15 residues. The V gene's germline CDR1 is LGHNA and CDR2 YSLEER. CDR3 region: CASRPGQGRGNEQFF. The CDR3, as DNA: TGCGCCAGCAGACCCGGACAGGGGAGAGGGAATGAGCAGTTCTTC.

This clonotype was seen a handful of times. The genes are TRBV6-2 or TRBV6-3 and TRBJ2-5; the D gene is possibly TRBD1 (5 bases). Germline CDR1 MNHEY, CDR2 SVGEGT. Trimming took 7 bases from V and 4 from J, leaving 10 bases between them. This CDR3 region has 12 residues. The DNA for the CDR3 is TGTGCCAGCAATCCAGGGTTAGAGACCCAGTACTTC. Translated, it gives CASNPGLETQYF.

The table lists this clonotype with many counts. The chain couples TRBV9 to TRBJ2-3; D is ambiguous. The CDR3 extends over 14 amino acids. Germline V CDR1 and CDR2: SGDLS, YYNGEE. The ends were cut back, 0 bases at V and 6 bases at J, with 11 bases in the middle. The CDR3 DNA reads TGTGCCAGCAGCGTAGTTCCCTCAAAGGATACGCAGTATTTT. As protein: CASSVVPSKDTQYF.

V usage is TRBV11-2 and J usage is TRBJ1-1; D is unresolved. Trimming removed 6 bases from V and 1 base from J, with 18 bases in between. CDR1 and CDR2 from the germline V gene are SGHAT and FQNNGV. The CDR3 sequence is 16 residues long. CDR3 protein: CASRSISGRANTEAFF. The CDR3 DNA is TGTGCCAGCAGGTCCATCAGTGGTAGAGCGAACACTGAAGCTTTCTTT.

This chain uses TRBV29-1 with TRBJ2-1; 12 bases map to TRBD2. V lost 4 bases and J lost 7; bases outside the gene matches: 2. The CDR3 contains 13 residues. Germline assignment: CDR1 SQVTM and CDR2 ANQGSEA. The CDR3 here is CSVGGLAGNEQFF. The CDR3 DNA reads TGCAGCGTTGGAGGACTAGCGGGGAATGAGCAGTTCTTC.

This clonotype was found many times. This chain uses TRBV7-9 with TRBJ2-1; 10 nucleotides line up with TRBD2. The CDR3 is made up of 15 amino acids. The V gene end was trimmed by 3 bases and the J gene end by 2 bases; junction bases not matched to a gene: 1. CDR1 and CDR2 from the germline V gene are SEHNR and FQNEAQ (reference sequence). This chain's CDR3 is CASSFLAGAYNEQFF. DNA for the CDR3: TGTGCCAGCAGCTTCCTAGCGGGGGCCTACAATGAGCAGTTCTTC.

This clonotype was detected ten times or more. The chain couples TRBV6-2 or TRBV6-3 to TRBJ2-1; D not certain. V lost 2 bases and J 0 bases, leaving 8 bases between the germline ends. This CDR3 contains 15 residues. Germline loops: CDR1 MNHEY, CDR2 SVGEGT. The CDR3 nucleotides are TGTGCCAGCAGTTACACAGAACCCTCCTACAATGAGCAGTTCTTC. It yields the protein CASSYTEPSYNEQFF.

The sample holds a few counts of this clonotype. V is TRBV5-1 and J is TRBJ2-3; either TRBD1 or TRBD2 may fit D (5 bases each). The CDR3 is made up of 14 amino acids. V lost 3 bases and J lost 2, with 10 bases in between. Germline CDR1 and CDR2: SGHRS and YFSETQ. The CDR3 bases are TGCGCCAGCAGCTCGGGACCTTCCACAGATACGCAGTATTTT. Translating it yields CASSSGPSTDTQYF.

At least ten counts were recorded for this clonotype. The chain combines TRBV29-1 with TRBJ1-5, with 9 bases fitting TRBD1. The length of the CDR3 is 13 residues. V dropped 5 bases and J dropped 6; count of bases not matched to a gene: 5. Germline-derived CDR1 and CDR2 are SQVTM and ANQGSEA. CDR3 nucleotide sequence: TGCAGCGTTCGGACAGGGGCGGGTCAGCCCCAGCATTTT. Amino acid sequence: CSVRTGAGQPQHF. Full variable domain (missing parts from reference TRBV29-1 and TRBJ1-5): SAVISQKPSRDICQRGTSLTIQCQVDSQVTMMFWYRQQPGQSLTLIATANQGSEATYESGFVIDKFPISRPNLTFSTLTVSNMSPEDSSIYLCSVRTGAGQPQHFGDGTRLSIL.

This clonotype was detected ten times or more. This chain connects TRBV11-2 to TRBJ2-7; tentatively, D is TRBD2 (5 bases). Trimming shortened V by 5 bases and J by 4 bases, and 15 bases separated the two germline ends. The germline gives CDR1 SGHAT, CDR2 FQNNGV. This CDR3 is 14 amino acids long. This CDR3 is CASSPRDSDYEQYF. In nucleotides, the CDR3 is TGTGCCAGCAGCCCCCGGGATAGCGATTACGAGCAGTACTTC. The full variable domain, its missing parts supplied by reference TRBV11-2 and TRBJ2-7, is EAGVAQSPRYKIIEKRQSVAFWCNPISGHATLYWYQQILGQGPKLLIQFQNNGVVDDSQLPKDRFSAERLKGVDSTLKIQPAKLEDSAVYLCASSPRDSDYEQYFGPGTRLTVT.

The table lists this clonotype with many counts. The chain has TRBV6-2 or TRBV6-3 and TRBJ2-1; 7 bases align to TRBD2. Germline assignment: CDR1 MNHEY and CDR2 SVGEGT. CDR3 size: 15 residues. V lost 6 bases and J lost 6; bases outside the gene matches: 11. CDR3 loop: CASRLGLETGNEQFF. CDR3 in DNA: TGTGCCAGCAGGTTAGGACTAGAAACCGGCAATGAGCAGTTCTTC.